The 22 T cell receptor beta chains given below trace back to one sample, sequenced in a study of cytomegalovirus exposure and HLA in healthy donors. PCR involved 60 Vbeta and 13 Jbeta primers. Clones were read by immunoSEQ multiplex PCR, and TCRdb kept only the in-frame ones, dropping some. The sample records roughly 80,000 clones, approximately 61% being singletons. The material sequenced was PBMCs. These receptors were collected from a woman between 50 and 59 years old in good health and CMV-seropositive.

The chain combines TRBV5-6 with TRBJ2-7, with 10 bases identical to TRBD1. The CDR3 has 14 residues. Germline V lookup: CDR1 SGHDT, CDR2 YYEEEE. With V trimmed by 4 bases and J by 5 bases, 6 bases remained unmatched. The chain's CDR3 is CASSTGTGAHEQYF. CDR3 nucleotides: TGTGCCAGCAGCACCGGGACAGGGGCTCACGAGCAGTACTTC.

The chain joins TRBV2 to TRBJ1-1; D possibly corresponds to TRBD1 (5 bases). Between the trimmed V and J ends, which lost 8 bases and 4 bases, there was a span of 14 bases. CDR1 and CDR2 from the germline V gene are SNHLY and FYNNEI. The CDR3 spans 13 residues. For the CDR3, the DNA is TGTGCCAGCCTCGGGGGAAAAGGCACTGAAGCTTTCTTT. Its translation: CASLGGKGTEAFF.

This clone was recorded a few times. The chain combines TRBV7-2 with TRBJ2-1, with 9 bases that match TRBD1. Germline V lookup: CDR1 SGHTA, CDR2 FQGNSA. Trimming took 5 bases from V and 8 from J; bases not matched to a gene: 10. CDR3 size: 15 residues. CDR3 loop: CASSPRDRERDEQFF. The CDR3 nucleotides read TGTGCCAGCAGCCCGCGGGACAGGGAGAGGGATGAGCAGTTCTTC.

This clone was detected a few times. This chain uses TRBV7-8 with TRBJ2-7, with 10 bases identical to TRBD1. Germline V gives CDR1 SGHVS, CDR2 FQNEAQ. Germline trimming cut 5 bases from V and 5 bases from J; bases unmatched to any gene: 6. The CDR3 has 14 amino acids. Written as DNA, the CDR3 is TGTGCCAGCAGCCCTGGGACAGGGGCTAACGAGCAGTACGTC. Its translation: CASSPGTGANEQYV.

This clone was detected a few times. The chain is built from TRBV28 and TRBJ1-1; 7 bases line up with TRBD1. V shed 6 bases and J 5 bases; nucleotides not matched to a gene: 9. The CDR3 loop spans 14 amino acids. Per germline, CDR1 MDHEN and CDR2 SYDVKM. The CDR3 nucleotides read TGTGCCAGCAGGACCCGACAGGGTTGGACTGAAGCTTTCTTT. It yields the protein CASRTRQGWTEAFF.

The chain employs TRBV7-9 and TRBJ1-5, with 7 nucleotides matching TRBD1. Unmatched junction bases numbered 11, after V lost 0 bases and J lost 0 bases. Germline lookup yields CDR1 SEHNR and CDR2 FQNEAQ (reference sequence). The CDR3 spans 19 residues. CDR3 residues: CASSLASGDSEHSNQPQHF. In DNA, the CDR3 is TGTGCCAGCAGCTTAGCGTCCGGGGACAGCGAACATAGCAATCAGCCCCAGCATTTT.

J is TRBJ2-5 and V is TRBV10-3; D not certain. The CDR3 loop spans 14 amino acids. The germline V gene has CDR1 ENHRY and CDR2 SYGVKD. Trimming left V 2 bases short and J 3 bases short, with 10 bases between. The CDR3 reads CAISEEVFKETQYF. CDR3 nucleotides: TGTGCCATCAGTGAGGAGGTCTTCAAAGAGACCCAGTACTTC.

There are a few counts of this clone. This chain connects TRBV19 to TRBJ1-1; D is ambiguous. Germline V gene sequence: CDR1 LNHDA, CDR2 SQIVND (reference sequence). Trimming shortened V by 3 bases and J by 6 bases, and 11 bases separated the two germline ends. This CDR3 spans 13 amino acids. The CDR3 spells CASSIAIFAEAFF. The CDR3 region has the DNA TGTGCCAGTAGTATTGCTATTTTCGCTGAAGCTTTCTTT.

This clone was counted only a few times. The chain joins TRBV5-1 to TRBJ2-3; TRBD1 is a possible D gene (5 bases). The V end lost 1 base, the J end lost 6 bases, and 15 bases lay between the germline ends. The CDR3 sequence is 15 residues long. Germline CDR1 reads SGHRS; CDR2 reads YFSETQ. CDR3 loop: CASSLPTAFGDTQYF. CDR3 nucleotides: TGCGCCAGCAGCTTGCCGACAGCCTTCGGGGATACGCAGTATTTT.

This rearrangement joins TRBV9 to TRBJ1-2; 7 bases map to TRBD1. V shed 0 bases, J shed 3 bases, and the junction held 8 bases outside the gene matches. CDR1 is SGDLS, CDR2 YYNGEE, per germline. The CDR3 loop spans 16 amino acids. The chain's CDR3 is CASSVVEGARDYGYTF. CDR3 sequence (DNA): TGTGCCAGCAGCGTAGTGGAGGGGGCGAGGGACTATGGCTACACCTTC.

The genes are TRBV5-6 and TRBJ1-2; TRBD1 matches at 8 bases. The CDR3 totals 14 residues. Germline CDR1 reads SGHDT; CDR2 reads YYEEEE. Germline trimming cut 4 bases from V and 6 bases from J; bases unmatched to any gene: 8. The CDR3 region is CASSLLDRVHGYTF. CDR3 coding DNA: TGTGCCAGCAGCCTCCTGGACAGGGTGCATGGCTACACCTTC.

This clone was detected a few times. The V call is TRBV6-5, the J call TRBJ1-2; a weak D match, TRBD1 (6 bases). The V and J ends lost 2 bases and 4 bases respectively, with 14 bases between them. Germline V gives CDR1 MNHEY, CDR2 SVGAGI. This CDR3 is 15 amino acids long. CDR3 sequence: CASSYVQGRSYGYTF. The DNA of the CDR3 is TGTGCCAGCAGTTACGTACAGGGTCGTTCCTATGGCTACACCTTC.

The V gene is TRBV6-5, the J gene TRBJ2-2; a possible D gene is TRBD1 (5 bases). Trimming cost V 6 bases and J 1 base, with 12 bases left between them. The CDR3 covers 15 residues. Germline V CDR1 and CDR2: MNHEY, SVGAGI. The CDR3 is CASRSDTLNTGELFF. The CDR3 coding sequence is TGTGCCAGCAGATCGGACACCCTGAACACCGGGGAGCTGTTTTTT.

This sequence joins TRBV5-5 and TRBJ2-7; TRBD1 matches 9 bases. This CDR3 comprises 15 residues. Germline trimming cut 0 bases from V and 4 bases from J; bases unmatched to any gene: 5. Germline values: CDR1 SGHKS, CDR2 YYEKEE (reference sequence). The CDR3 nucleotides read TGTGCCAGCAGCTTGGGGGGGACAGGGAGGTACGAGCAGTACTTC. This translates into CASSLGGTGRYEQYF.

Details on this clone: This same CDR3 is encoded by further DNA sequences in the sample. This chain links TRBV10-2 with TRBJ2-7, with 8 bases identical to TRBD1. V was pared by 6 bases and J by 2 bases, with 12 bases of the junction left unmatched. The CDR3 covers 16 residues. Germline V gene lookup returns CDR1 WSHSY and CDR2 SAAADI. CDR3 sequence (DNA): TGCGCCAGCAGCGAAAGGAGACAGGGGCCCACCTACGAGCAGTACTTC. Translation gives CASSERRQGPTYEQYF.

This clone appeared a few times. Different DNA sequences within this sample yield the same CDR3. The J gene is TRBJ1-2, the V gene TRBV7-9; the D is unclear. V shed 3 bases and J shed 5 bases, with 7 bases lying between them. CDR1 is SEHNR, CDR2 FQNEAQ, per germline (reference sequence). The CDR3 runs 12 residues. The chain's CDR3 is CASSLAEYGYTF. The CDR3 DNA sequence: TGTGCCAGCAGCTTGGCGGAATATGGCTACACCTTC.

Written as DNA, the CDR3 is TGCGCCAGCATAGACAGGGTTAATTCACCCCTCCACTTT. Protein: CASIDRVNSPLHF. The V and J genes are TRBV10-1 and TRBJ1-6, with 7 positions matching TRBD1. The junction had 3 bases not matched to a gene; V was cut back by 7 bases and J by 6 bases. The CDR3 extends over 13 amino acids. Germline CDR1 WNHNN, CDR2 SYGVQD (reference sequence).

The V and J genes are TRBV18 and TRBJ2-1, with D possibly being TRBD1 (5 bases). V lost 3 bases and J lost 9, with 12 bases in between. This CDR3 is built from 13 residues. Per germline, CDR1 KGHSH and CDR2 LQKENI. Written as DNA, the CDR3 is TGTGCCAGCTCACCCCAAGGACAAGGTGAGCAGTTCTTC. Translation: CASSPQGQGEQFF.

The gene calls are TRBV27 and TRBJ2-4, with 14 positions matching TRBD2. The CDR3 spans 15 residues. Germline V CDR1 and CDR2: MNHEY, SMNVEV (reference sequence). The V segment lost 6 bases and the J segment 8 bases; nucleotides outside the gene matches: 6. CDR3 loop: CASRWTSGGLDIQYF. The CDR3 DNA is TGTGCCAGCAGGTGGACTAGCGGGGGGCTTGACATTCAGTACTTC.

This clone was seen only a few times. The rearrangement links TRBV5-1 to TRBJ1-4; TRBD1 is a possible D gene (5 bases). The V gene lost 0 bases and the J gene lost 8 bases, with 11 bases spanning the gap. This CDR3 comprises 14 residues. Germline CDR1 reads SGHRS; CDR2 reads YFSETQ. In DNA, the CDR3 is TGCGCCAGCAGCTTGGCCCAGGGTGGAGAAAAACTGTTTTTT. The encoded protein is CASSLAQGGEKLFF.

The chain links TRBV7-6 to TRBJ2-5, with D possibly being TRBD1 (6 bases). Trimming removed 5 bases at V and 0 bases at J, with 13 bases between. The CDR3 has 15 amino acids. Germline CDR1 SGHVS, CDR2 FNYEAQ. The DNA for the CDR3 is TGTGCCAGCAGCCCAGGGGTGGGGTACCAAGAGACCCAGTACTTC. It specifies CASSPGVGYQETQYF. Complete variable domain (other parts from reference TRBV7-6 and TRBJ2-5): GAGVSQSPRYKVTKRGQDVALRCDPISGHVSLYWYRQALGQGPEFLTYFNYEAQQDKSGLPNDRFSAERPEGSISTLTIQRTEQRDSAMYRCASSPGVGYQETQYFGPGTRLLVL.

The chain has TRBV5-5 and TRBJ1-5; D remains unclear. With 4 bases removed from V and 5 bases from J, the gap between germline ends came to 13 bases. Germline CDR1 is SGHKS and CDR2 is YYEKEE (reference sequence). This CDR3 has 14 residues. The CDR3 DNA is TGTGCCAGCAGCCTGGGCGGTACCGATCAGCCCCAGCATTTT. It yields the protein CASSLGGTDQPQHF.